The present T cell receptor beta chain was sequenced within a study of blood T cell repertoires in COVID-19. Overall study: T cells, B-cell-depleted T cells, or PBMCs provided the cDNA or gDNA that served as material.

Methods used by the authors: Reference gene primers were amplified, and this amplification served to estimate nucleated cell counts. Produced via immunoSEQ multiplex PCR; TCRdb's table is partial and in-frame only. V and J calls and clone size are copied from that table; D and trimming were computed from the DNA. The data contain approximately 300,000 clones, around 89% of them singletons. This CDR3 contains 17 residues. V was shortened by 3 bases and J by 4 bases, with 21 bases between the two germline ends. Germline V CDR1 and CDR2: MDHEN, SYDVKM. The chain combines TRBV28 with TRBJ1-2; no clear D gene. This TCR was recovered from a man in his thirties or forties with acute or convalescent COVID-19. Specimen: peripheral blood. In DNA, the CDR3 is TGTGCCAGCAGTTTTCCCTTTGGAGCGGGGAGCACCTATGGCTACACCTTC. This codes for CASSFPFGAGSTYGYTF.